This T cell receptor (beta chain) was sequenced during a study of blood T cell repertoires in COVID-19. Looking at the study overall: There were acute and convalescent COVID-19 samples, and they came from the United States, Italy and Spain. PBMCs, B-cell-depleted T cells, or T cells provided the cDNA or gDNA that made up the material.

The CDR3 is 18 amino acids. The V gene end was trimmed by 2 bases and the J gene end by 2 bases; junction bases not matched to a gene: 10. Germline V gives CDR1 MGHRA, CDR2 YSYEKL. Original processing methods: Using reference gene primer amplification, nucleated cell counts were estimated. The assay was immunoSEQ multiplex PCR, and TCRdb's table has in-frame clones only and misses some. V and J calls plus clone size are reproduced from that table; the DNA served to infer D and trimming. The sample records about 23,000 clones, about nine tenths being singletons. The clonotype was recovered from a woman over 75 with acute or convalescent COVID-19. The rearrangement joins TRBV4-1 to TRBJ2-7; TRBD2 matches at 12 bases. Sequencing was performed on peripheral blood. In DNA, the CDR3 is TGCGCCAGCAGCCAACGAGGACTAGCGGGGACTAGAACCTACGAGCAGTACTTC. Translation: CASSQRGLAGTRTYEQYF.